This T cell receptor beta chain was recovered during a study of Graves' ophthalmopathy and Graves' hyperthyroidism listed by TCRdb under 2018. Broadly, across the study: Peripheral blood was collected at initial diagnosis, before any treatment. The study used TCR beta repertoire signatures to distinguish Graves' ophthalmopathy from Graves' hyperthyroidism and to predict progression to ophthalmopathy. In total, under 150 blood samples were TCR-sequenced: 43 ophthalmopathy, about 75 hyperthyroidism and 17 hyperthyroidism-to-ophthalmopathy patients. To explore V-J signatures distinguishing ophthalmopathy from hyperthyroidism, a discovery set of around 97 patients (roughly 44 ophthalmopathy, 55 to 60 stable hyperthyroidism) was enrolled. The independent validation cohort included 18 to 20 hyperthyroidism patients plus 17 patients who later progressed from hyperthyroidism to ophthalmopathy. T-cell repertoires of thyroid tissue and blood were compared in six or seven hyperthyroidism patients. After sampling, hyperthyroidism patients received methimazole starting at 30 mg daily, and ophthalmopathy patients received high-dose intravenous methylprednisolone. Beyond this particular receptor, the publication reports: Ophthalmopathy was separated from stable hyperthyroidism by the 13-signature model with just under 90% sensitivity and around 81% specificity in cross-validation and with 80%/75% in the test set. Most expanded thyroid clonotypes with frequency above 0.001 were also detected in blood, suggesting blood repertoires may reflect the thyroid immune response. No statistical method was used to predetermine the sample size, and group allocation was not hidden from the investigators. In validation, the model predicted ophthalmopathy progression with about 64% sensitivity and 72% to 80% specificity; roughly 11 predicted patients were CT-confirmed with GO in a median of around 6.5 months.

For repertoire sequencing, TCR beta CDR3 regions were amplified from RNA transcripts. The first round was an RT-PCR using HTBI primers with the Qiagen OneStep RT-PCR kit, and this first round was followed by a second-round multiplex PCR, then size selection and purification. Sequencing of the libraries was carried out on an Illumina HiSeq2000 in paired-end mode with 100 bp reads. The original methods were these. Reads were processed with SOAPnuke, discarding reads with adapters, uncalled bases, mean Phred below 15, or no exact constant-primer or identifier match. High-quality paired reads were merged with COPE v1.2.5. Each unique nucleotide sequence was treated as a clonotype, and MiTCR v1.1 was used to align the clonotypes to the IMGT TRB V, D and J references. The analysis was limited to V-J combinations with a frequency above 0.0001, which together covered approximately 99% of the repertoires. A TCR clonal expansion and chaos score per V-J combination was defined as the ratio of F50 clonal expansion to chaos observed in the TCRdist matrix. Welch's t-statistics and random forest were used to reduce features to 10 to 15 V-J combinations, which were fed into a naive Bayes classifier. The Morisita-Horn index was used to measure how similar the thyroid and blood repertoires were. In TCRdb, the public reads were trimmed at Q25 with fastp and aligned with MiXCR, with productive beta chains retained. Merged by CDR3 protein, the rows form single entries marked with the most common genes and DNA. TCRdb, not the original authors, processed these V and J calls. A total of roughly 51,000 distinct CDR3 sequences appear in this sample, 50% of them only once. Of the sample, around 25% is held by the ten largest clones.

Ophthalmopathy patients were characterized by moderately to severely active disease, a Clinical Activity Score of at least 3, a NOSPECS grade of at least 4, and a disease duration under 3 months. Patients with other autoimmune diseases, uncontrolled infections, pregnancy or lactation were excluded from the study. Diagnosis relied on clinical symptoms, serum thyroxine, TRAb, thyroid ultrasound and orbital computed tomography. PBMCs were isolated from about 10 ml of fresh peripheral blood by Ficoll-Paque density gradient centrifugation. Total RNA was extracted with Trizol reagent and quality-checked on an Agilent 2100 Bioanalyzer. About this clonotype itself: There is no known antigen for this receptor. No quality values exist for individual bases; no much larger clone is one base distant.

Source material: peripheral blood. This TCR was recovered from an adult man with Graves' ophthalmopathy.

The CDR3 is CASSLAGGVSYEQYF. The DNA reads as follows: TGTGCCAGCAGCTTAGCAGGGGGGGTCTCCTACGAGCAGTACTTC. This chain is built from TRBV7-8 and TRBJ2-7, and perhaps TRBD2 as D gene, on 7 matching bases. V loses 0 bases of germline sequence and J loses 0 bases, and the interval between the two ends is 9 bases. Inclusive of the bounding cysteine and phenylalanine, the CDR3 is 15 residues long. Left in the record is the CDR3 DNA by itself, 45 bases read in frame from the first base. Taken from the germline V gene, the CDR1 and CDR2 loops are SGHVS and FQNEAQ.